The present entry profiles one TCR beta chain with its context. Germline loops: CDR1 SGHRS, CDR2 YFSETQ. Trimming shortened V by 0 bases and J by 7 bases, and 10 bases separated the two germline ends. The CDR3 has 13 amino acids. This record belongs to a study of blood T cell repertoires in COVID-19. Study in general: Spain, Italy and the United States supplied samples that represented acute and convalescent COVID-19.

Authors' data handling: Reference gene primer amplification gave nucleated cell count estimates. Some clones are missing from TCRdb's copy, which holds only in-frame ones; the method was immunoSEQ multiplex PCR. V, J and clone size derive from that table, while D and trimming were established from the DNA sequence. Of over 200,000 clones in the sample, about 80% were seen once. The sample consisted of peripheral blood. The TCR originated in a man in his fifties or sixties with active or convalescent COVID-19. The chain links TRBV5-1 to TRBJ1-2; TRBD1 might be the D (5 bases). The CDR3 sequence is CASSLGQGGGYTF. The CDR3 region has the DNA TGCGCCAGCAGCTTGGGCCAGGGCGGTGGCTACACCTTC.